This is a list of T cell receptor beta chains from one sample in a study of shared clonotypes between healthy human individuals. Repertoires were generated with immunoSEQ multiplex PCR, while TCRdb's copy carries only in-frame clones and drops some. The profile shows fewer than 800,000 clones, 92% of them singletons. Sequences were obtained from naive CD8+ T cells sorted from blood. Every receptor here comes from a man aged 25 to 40 in good health. Each CDR3 is given with its conserved first and last residue. A D gene is named only where the DNA matches it firmly. Clone size is given for some rows only: seen once, a few or many times, or a class if the clone is expanded.

D gene	V gene	clone size	J gene	CDR3 DNA	CDR3 protein
-	TRBV27	-	TRBJ1-1	TGTGCCAGCGGGAATCCGGGCCAAGCTTTCTTT	CASGNPGQAFF
TRBD2	TRBV27	-	TRBJ2-7	TGTGCCAGCAGCCCCCAGCGGGGGAGCGGGAGGGCCCTCGAGCAGTACTTC	CASSPQRGSGRALEQYF
TRBD1	TRBV30	-	TRBJ2-4	TGTGCCTGGAACCCTGGACAGGGGGGGGCCGTAAACATTCAGTACTTC	CAWNPGQGGAVNIQYF
TRBD1	TRBV27	-	TRBJ2-7	TGTGCCAGCAGCCCTGGACAGGGGGTGGGCGAGCAGTACTTC	CASSPGQGVGEQYF
-	TRBV9	-	TRBJ2-7	TGTGCCAGCAGCGTAGAGGCAGCCTACGAGCAGTACTTC	CASSVEAAYEQYF
TRBD2	TRBV29-1	-	TRBJ2-3	TGCAGCGCCATTAGCGGGAGAAGGTCAGATACGCAGTATTTT	CSAISGRRSDTQYF
-	TRBV5-6	-	TRBJ2-7	TGTGCCAGCAGCACATATGCGGGGACAGTTACCGAGCAGTACTTC	CASSTYAGTVTEQYF
-	TRBV13	many	TRBJ2-1	TGTGCCAGCAGCGCCCCTAGCGCCTATGAGCAGTTCTTC	CASSAPSAYEQFF
-	TRBV28	-	TRBJ1-2	TGTGCCAGCAGTTTACGGGATGGGAATCGATTTGTGGGTGCTAACTATGGCTACACCTTC	CASSLRDGNRFVGANYGYTF
TRBD2	TRBV7-9	-	TRBJ2-7	TGTGCCAGCAGCACTTCAAGCGGGGCCTACTACGAGCAGTACTTC	CASSTSSGAYYEQYF
-	TRBV28	-	TRBJ2-3	TGTGCCAGCAGTTTCGGTCCTACAGATACGCAGTATTTT	CASSFGPTDTQYF
-	TRBV7-9	-	TRBJ2-1	TGTGCCAGCAGCTCGGAGGGGGGGGTTCCCCTCAATGAGCAGTTCTTC	CASSSEGGVPLNEQFF
TRBD2	TRBV11-2	once	TRBJ2-1	TGTGCCAGCAGCTTAGACAGTCTAGCGGGAGGGCCAAATGAGCAGTTCTTC	CASSLDSLAGGPNEQFF
-	TRBV5-1	-	TRBJ2-5	TGCGCCAGCAGCTTGAGGGGATCGGAGACCCAGTACTTC	CASSLRGSETQYF
TRBD1	TRBV9	once	TRBJ2-7	TGTGCCAGCAGCGTAACACAGGGGGCCTACGAGCAGTACTTC	CASSVTQGAYEQYF
-	TRBV27	-	TRBJ2-7	TGTGCCAGCAGTTTAGGGAGACAGAGATACGAGCAGTACTTC	CASSLGRQRYEQYF
-	TRBV4-1	-	TRBJ2-3	TGCGCCAGCAGCCAAGAAGAGGGCTGGGGGAGAGCAGATACGCAGTATTTT	CASSQEEGWGRADTQYF
-	TRBV29-1	-	TRBJ2-3	TGCAGCGTCTCGTTGGGGGGCGCAGATACGCAGTATTTT	CSVSLGGADTQYF
-	TRBV4-1	-	TRBJ1-3	TGCGCCAGCAGCCAAGATGACAGTAAAAGAAACACCATATATTTT	CASSQDDSKRNTIYF
-	TRBV6-5	many	TRBJ2-7	TGTGCCAGCAGCCGACAGGGAGGCAACGAGCAGTACTTC	CASSRQGGNEQYF
TRBD2	TRBV5-1	-	TRBJ2-5	TGCGCCAGCAGCGCACTAGCGGGCCCCCAAGAGACCCAGTACTTC	CASSALAGPQETQYF
-	TRBV9	-	TRBJ2-2	TGTGCCAGCAGTCCATTAGTGTACGGGGAGCTGTTTTTT	CASSPLVYGELFF
TRBD1	TRBV5-1	-	TRBJ2-7	TGCGCCAGCAGCTTGTCAGGGGGCTACGAGCAGTACTTC	CASSLSGGYEQYF
-	TRBV19	-	TRBJ2-7	TGTGCCAGTAGTAGGGTAGGCGTCGAGCAGTACTTC	CASSRVGVEQYF
-	TRBV9	-	TRBJ1-4	TGTGCCAGCAGCGTAGGTGACGGGGGGGAAAAACTGTTTTTT	CASSVGDGGEKLFF
TRBD1	TRBV11-2	-	TRBJ2-3	TGTGCCAGCAGCCCAGGGACAGGGGGGGTAGATACGCAGTATTTT	CASSPGTGGVDTQYF
-	TRBV5-1	-	TRBJ2-1	TGCGCCAGCAGCTCGGGGAATGAGCAGTTCTTC	CASSSGNEQFF
-	TRBV7-9	-	TRBJ2-7	TGTGCCAGCAGCTTAACGGGTACCTACGAGCAGTACTTC	CASSLTGTYEQYF
-	TRBV28	-	TRBJ1-4	TGTGCCAGCAGTTTATATGCGACGGATACCGAAAAACTGTTTTTT	CASSLYATDTEKLFF
TRBD2	TRBV7-9	-	TRBJ2-1	TGTGCCAGCAGCCCCGGACTAGCGGGAGTTTCCTACAATGAGCAGTTCTTC	CASSPGLAGVSYNEQFF
-	TRBV30	-	TRBJ2-5	TGTGCCTGGATCGGCCGGAGTTCCCTACAAGAGACCCAGTACTTC	CAWIGRSSLQETQYF
-	TRBV27	-	TRBJ2-5	TGTGCCAGCAGTTTAAACGGGGTGGAAGAGACCCAGTACTTC	CASSLNGVEETQYF
-	TRBV7-2	-	TRBJ2-7	TGTGCCAGCAGCTTAGTGGGGGCCAACTACGAGCAGTACTTC	CASSLVGANYEQYF
-	TRBV7-9	-	TRBJ2-1	TGTGCCAGCAGTCTTGTGGGGGAGCAGTTCTTC	CASSLVGEQFF
TRBD2	TRBV7-9	-	TRBJ2-5	TGTGCCAGCAGCACACTAGCGGTGAAAGACCAAGAGACCCAGTACTTC	CASSTLAVKDQETQYF
-	TRBV19	-	TRBJ1-5	TGTGCCAGTAGTATCGAACAGGTCAGCAATCAGCCCCAGCATTTT	CASSIEQVSNQPQHF
-	TRBV7-9	-	TRBJ2-2	TGTGCCAGCAGCTCCGTGGGGGGCAACAGTTATACCGGGGAGCTGTTTTTT	CASSSVGGNSYTGELFF
TRBD1	TRBV23-1	-	TRBJ2-7	TGCGCCAGCAGTCACGGGACAGGGAGGCGGACGGGGTCCTACGAGCAGTACTTC	CASSHGTGRRTGSYEQYF
-	TRBV7-3	-	TRBJ2-1	TGTGCCAGCAGCTCGGGGCAGGGTAGCGATGAGCAGTTCTTC	CASSSGQGSDEQFF
-	TRBV6-5	-	TRBJ1-2	TGTGCCAGCAGCACCGGTTCCTTTCTGGAGAATGGCTACACCTTC	CASSTGSFLENGYTF
-	TRBV5-6	few	TRBJ2-5	TGTGCCAGCAGCTTGGAGCGACCGAAGGAGACCCAGTACTTC	CASSLERPKETQYF
-	TRBV11-3	-	TRBJ2-3	TGTGCCAGCAGCTTAAACAGGGCTGGCATGGCAGATACGCAGTATTTT	CASSLNRAGMADTQYF
-	TRBV5-1	-	TRBJ1-4	TGCGCCAGCAGCAGAGCCGGGGCTTTTAATGAAAAACTGTTTTTT	CASSRAGAFNEKLFF
TRBD1	TRBV4-3	-	TRBJ2-7	TGCGCCAGCAGCCAAGGGCCGGGACAGGGGGGTTTGTACGAGCAGTACTTC	CASSQGPGQGGLYEQYF
-	TRBV5-6	-	TRBJ1-4	TGTGCCAGCAGCACGGGGATTGAACTGTTTTTT	CASSTGIELFF
-	TRBV7-9	-	TRBJ2-7	TGTGCCAGCAGCTTAGGGCAGCGCTACGAGCAGTACTTC	CASSLGQRYEQYF
TRBD2	TRBV7-9	-	TRBJ2-1	TGTGCCAGCAGCGATTTACTAGCGGGAGTATCCAATGAGCAGTTCTTC	CASSDLLAGVSNEQFF
-	TRBV5-6	-	TRBJ2-7	TGTGCCAGCACAGACGACAGTCCCTACGAGCAGTACTTC	CASTDDSPYEQYF
-	TRBV5-8	-	TRBJ1-4	TGTGCCAGCAGCCTCCAGGGGACGGGGGATGAAAAACTGTTTTTT	CASSLQGTGDEKLFF
-	TRBV27	-	TRBJ1-5	TGTGCCAGCAGTGAGAACGGGTTGACATTTAGCAATCAGCCCCAGCATTTT	CASSENGLTFSNQPQHF
-	TRBV7-2	-	TRBJ1-5	TGTGCCAGCAGCTTAGAGGCAGGATTGGATCAGCCCCAGCATTTT	CASSLEAGLDQPQHF
-	TRBV28	-	TRBJ1-5	TGTGCCAGCAGCCTAGGACGGTATCAGCCCCAGCATTTT	CASSLGRYQPQHF